This T cell receptor (beta chain) was captured in a study of T-cell reconstitution after alpha-beta-depleted transplantation in children. Germline loops: CDR1 MNHEY, CDR2 SVGAGI. V lost 0 bases, J lost 1 base, and 14 bases lay in between. The CDR3 runs to 17 residues. For TCRbeta, the library was prepared with unique molecular identifiers. TCRdb redid the calling of the PCR reads with MiXCR, one entry per CDR3 protein. The sample lists approximately 340,000 distinct CDR3 sequences, approximately 10% occurring once. The genes are TRBV6-5 and TRBJ2-3; D is unresolved. The input for sequencing was PBMCs from the stem cell graft donor, taken from the stem cell graft. The receptor comes from a human donor who donated a stem cell graft to a child with acute lymphoblastic leukemia. CDR3 sequence: CASSYSVGGLGTDTQYF. In DNA form, the CDR3 reads TGTGCCAGCAGTTACTCGGTCGGCGGTTTGGGCACAGATACGCAGTATTTT.